This is a list of T cell receptor beta chains from one sample in a study of yellow fever vaccine responses in identical twins. One entry per CDR3 protein results from TCRdb running MiXCR on the RT-PCR reads. The sample shows about 20,000 distinct CDR3 sequences, around three quarters of them seen only once. The material was T cells from blood (PBMCs), unsorted or a sorted subset (not recorded which), obtained before or after yellow fever vaccination (not recorded which). Source of these receptors: a woman between 18 and 30 years old who received the yellow fever vaccine. Both conserved end residues are part of each CDR3. D genes are given only for firm matches. Expanded clones are given a class, and other clones once, few, many or no size at all.

d_call: .
clone_size: .
j_call: TRBJ2-3
v_call: TRBV28
cdr3_nt: TGTGCCAGCAGTCCATGGAATTCGGATACGCAGTATTTT
cdr3_aa: CASSPWNSDTQYF

d_call: .
clone_size: .
j_call: TRBJ2-3
v_call: TRBV10-3
cdr3_nt: TGTGCCATCAGTCTGCCGGGACGACCCGTAGATACGCAGTATTTT
cdr3_aa: CAISLPGRPVDTQYF

d_call: .
clone_size: .
j_call: TRBJ2-3
v_call: TRBV7-2
cdr3_nt: TGTGCCAGCAGCTTAGCGGGCAGGGTGACAGATACGCAGTATTTT
cdr3_aa: CASSLAGRVTDTQYF

d_call: .
clone_size: .
j_call: TRBJ1-6
v_call: TRBV13
cdr3_nt: TGTGCCAGCCTCCGGGCTCCGAGCTCCTATAATTCACCCCTCCACTTT
cdr3_aa: CASLRAPSSYNSPLHF

d_call: .
clone_size: few
j_call: TRBJ2-1
v_call: TRBV24-1
cdr3_nt: TGTGCCACCAGTGGCTCGGCTAGCTCCTACAATGAGCAGTTCTTC
cdr3_aa: CATSGSASSYNEQFF

d_call: .
clone_size: .
j_call: TRBJ2-1
v_call: TRBV28
cdr3_nt: TGTGCCAGCAGTTTGAAGGGGAAGCAGTTCTTC
cdr3_aa: CASSLKGKQFF

d_call: .
clone_size: .
j_call: TRBJ2-5
v_call: TRBV29-1
cdr3_nt: TGCAGCGTTAGACCGGTTGAGACCCAGTACTTC
cdr3_aa: CSVRPVETQYF

d_call: .
clone_size: .
j_call: TRBJ2-7
v_call: TRBV12-3/TRBV12-4
cdr3_nt: TGTGCCAGCAGTTTAAGTAGCCAGCATCCTAGGTACTTC
cdr3_aa: CASSLSSQHPRYF

d_call: TRBD2
clone_size: few
j_call: TRBJ2-3
v_call: TRBV11-2
cdr3_nt: TGTGCCAGCAGCTTAGAGGCGGGGGGAAGCACAGATACGCAGTATTTT
cdr3_aa: CASSLEAGGSTDTQYF

d_call: .
clone_size: .
j_call: TRBJ2-1
v_call: TRBV29-1
cdr3_nt: TGCAGCGTTGTACCCCCGAATGAGCAGTTCTTC
cdr3_aa: CSVVPPNEQFF

d_call: TRBD1
clone_size: .
j_call: TRBJ1-2
v_call: TRBV20-1
cdr3_nt: TGCAGTGCCACCAGGGGGCTGGAAGGCTACACCTTC
cdr3_aa: CSATRGLEGYTF

d_call: .
clone_size: few
j_call: TRBJ2-6
v_call: TRBV20-1
cdr3_nt: TGCAGTGCTATTACCGGGAAAGTCCTGACTTTC
cdr3_aa: CSAITGKVLTF

d_call: .
clone_size: .
j_call: TRBJ2-7
v_call: TRBV12-2
cdr3_nt: TGTGCAAGTCGCTTAGGGGGCGAGCAGTACTTC
cdr3_aa: CASRLGGEQYF

d_call: .
clone_size: .
j_call: TRBJ2-5
v_call: TRBV4-1
cdr3_nt: TGCGCCAGCAGCCAACGGTACAACGAAGAGACCCAGTACTTC
cdr3_aa: CASSQRYNEETQYF

d_call: .
clone_size: few
j_call: TRBJ2-1
v_call: TRBV29-1
cdr3_nt: TGCAGCGTTGGCGAGTTGGGTGAGCAGTTCTTC
cdr3_aa: CSVGELGEQFF

d_call: .
clone_size: few
j_call: TRBJ2-1
v_call: TRBV11-1
cdr3_nt: TGTGCCAGCACCTTTAGGACTGACAATGAGCAGTTCTTC
cdr3_aa: CASTFRTDNEQFF

d_call: TRBD1
clone_size: few
j_call: TRBJ1-1
v_call: TRBV6-2/TRBV6-3
cdr3_nt: TGTGCCAGCAGTTACTGGACAGGGGGAACTGAAGCTTTCTTT
cdr3_aa: CASSYWTGGTEAFF

d_call: TRBD1
clone_size: .
j_call: TRBJ2-5
v_call: TRBV18
cdr3_nt: TGTGCCAGCTCACCAAGGGACAGTGTCGCAGAGACCCAGTACTTC
cdr3_aa: CASSPRDSVAETQYF

d_call: .
clone_size: .
j_call: TRBJ2-1
v_call: TRBV13
cdr3_nt: TGTGCCAGCAGCCGAGGTGGGGTCGTAGCCTACAATGAGCAGTTCTTC
cdr3_aa: CASSRGGVVAYNEQFF

d_call: TRBD2
clone_size: .
j_call: TRBJ2-1
v_call: TRBV29-1
cdr3_nt: TGCAGCGTTGAAGGGCTAGCGGGGAGTTACTCCTACAATGAGCAGTTCTTC
cdr3_aa: CSVEGLAGSYSYNEQFF

d_call: .
clone_size: once
j_call: TRBJ2-1
v_call: TRBV13
cdr3_nt: TGTGCCAGCCTTTCGCCTAATGAGCAGTTCTTC
cdr3_aa: CASLSPNEQFF

d_call: TRBD1
clone_size: .
j_call: TRBJ1-2
v_call: TRBV2
cdr3_nt: TGTGCCAACCGGGGACAGGTCTATGGCTACACCTTC
cdr3_aa: CANRGQVYGYTF

d_call: TRBD1
clone_size: few
j_call: TRBJ2-2
v_call: TRBV5-4
cdr3_nt: TGTGCCAGCAGCCCCGGGACAGAGAACACCGGGGAGCTGTTTTTT
cdr3_aa: CASSPGTENTGELFF

d_call: TRBD2
clone_size: .
j_call: TRBJ2-3
v_call: TRBV6-1
cdr3_nt: TGTGCCAGCACGTTTAAACTAGCGGGGGTTACAGATACGCAGTATTTT
cdr3_aa: CASTFKLAGVTDTQYF

d_call: .
clone_size: .
j_call: TRBJ2-2
v_call: TRBV5-4
cdr3_nt: TGTGCCAGCAGCTCACAGGGGGGGCTAAGGACCGGGGAGCTGTTTTTT
cdr3_aa: CASSSQGGLRTGELFF

d_call: .
clone_size: .
j_call: TRBJ2-1
v_call: TRBV29-1
cdr3_nt: TGCAGCGTTGTCGTTCGTGGGGGAAAATACAATGAGCAGTTCTTC
cdr3_aa: CSVVVRGGKYNEQFF

d_call: TRBD2
clone_size: .
j_call: TRBJ2-3
v_call: TRBV2
cdr3_nt: TGTGCCAGCACCCCTACTAGCGGCAACACAGATACGCAGTATTTT
cdr3_aa: CASTPTSGNTDTQYF

d_call: TRBD2
clone_size: .
j_call: TRBJ2-3
v_call: TRBV11-2
cdr3_nt: TGTGCCAGCAGCTTACGTACTAGCGGGGGGCCTAGAGATACGCAGTATTTT
cdr3_aa: CASSLRTSGGPRDTQYF

d_call: .
clone_size: once
j_call: TRBJ2-1
v_call: TRBV4-2
cdr3_nt: TGTGCCAGCAGCCAGTACACCGGGACAAGCTATGAGCAGTTCTTC
cdr3_aa: CASSQYTGTSYEQFF

d_call: .
clone_size: .
j_call: TRBJ2-5
v_call: TRBV19
cdr3_nt: TGTGCCAGTAGTATTTCTGGGAAAGAGACCCAGTACTTC
cdr3_aa: CASSISGKETQYF

d_call: TRBD2
clone_size: .
j_call: TRBJ2-1
v_call: TRBV11-1
cdr3_nt: TGTGCCAGCAGCACGACTAGCCGCCACCCGTTCTTC
cdr3_aa: CASSTTSRHPFF

d_call: .
clone_size: .
j_call: TRBJ2-7
v_call: TRBV29-1
cdr3_nt: TGCAGCGTTGAAGATCATCGTGGTAGCGGAAAGCAGTACTTC
cdr3_aa: CSVEDHRGSGKQYF

d_call: .
clone_size: .
j_call: TRBJ1-5
v_call: TRBV11-2
cdr3_nt: TGTGCCAGCAGCTCGGACAGTTATAGCAATCAGCCCCAGCATTTT
cdr3_aa: CASSSDSYSNQPQHF

d_call: TRBD1
clone_size: .
j_call: TRBJ2-7
v_call: TRBV2
cdr3_nt: TGTGCCAGCACCTCGGGACAGGGCCCCTACGAGCAGTACTTC
cdr3_aa: CASTSGQGPYEQYF

d_call: .
clone_size: .
j_call: TRBJ2-1
v_call: TRBV2
cdr3_nt: TGTGCCAGCAGTGATGGGGGCCTCTTTTACAATGAGCAGTTCTTC
cdr3_aa: CASSDGGLFYNEQFF

d_call: .
clone_size: few
j_call: TRBJ2-1
v_call: TRBV20-1
cdr3_nt: TGCAGTGCTAGAGGGGCCGGAGACAATGAGCAGTTCTTC
cdr3_aa: CSARGAGDNEQFF

d_call: .
clone_size: .
j_call: TRBJ1-1
v_call: TRBV20-1
cdr3_nt: TGCAGTGCTAGAAGGACCGGACAGAACACTGAAGCTTTCTTT
cdr3_aa: CSARRTGQNTEAFF

d_call: .
clone_size: once
j_call: TRBJ2-2
v_call: TRBV9
cdr3_nt: TGTGCCAGCAGCGTAGGATGGGTGGGTGCGAACACCGGGGAGCTGTTTTTT
cdr3_aa: CASSVGWVGANTGELFF

d_call: .
clone_size: .
j_call: TRBJ2-3
v_call: TRBV11-1
cdr3_nt: TGTGCCAGCAGCACCCAGTCAGATACGCAGTATTTT
cdr3_aa: CASSTQSDTQYF

d_call: .
clone_size: .
j_call: TRBJ2-2
v_call: TRBV20-1
cdr3_nt: TGCAGTGCTCCTATGGCCCAGACGAACACCGGGGAGCTGTTTTTT
cdr3_aa: CSAPMAQTNTGELFF